Listed below are T cell receptor beta chains from one sample, sequenced in a study of OX40 agonist ivuxolimab in advanced cancers. Sequencing was performed with immunoSEQ multiplex PCR; in TCRdb, only in-frame clones are kept and a portion is missing. This table has tens of thousands of clones, roughly 91% appearing once. The starting material was CD4+ or CD8+ T cells sorted from blood, obtained in a trial of the OX40 agonist ivuxolimab. These receptors originate from an adult with an advanced solid tumor such as melanoma, head and neck, liver or kidney cancer. CDR3s include the opening cysteine and the closing phenylalanine or tryptophan. The order of the fields is D gene, clone size, J gene, V gene, CDR3 DNA, CDR3 protein. The D gene is left open where the match is weak. The size entry is marked missing in some rows and otherwise reads once, few, many or a size class.

d_call: TRBD2; clone_size: -; j_call: TRBJ2-1; v_call: TRBV5-4; cdr3_nt: TGTGCCAGCAGCTTAGCGGGAATGGGTTTTGAGCAGTTCTTC; cdr3_aa: CASSLAGMGFEQFF
d_call: TRBD1; clone_size: -; j_call: TRBJ2-7; v_call: TRBV25-1; cdr3_nt: TGTGCCAGCAGTAAGTCACAGGGGGCGCACGAGCAGTACTTC; cdr3_aa: CASSKSQGAHEQYF
d_call: -; clone_size: once; j_call: TRBJ2-3; v_call: TRBV6-1; cdr3_nt: TGTGCCAGCACTCCCACGCTGTTTGTCACAGATACGCAGTATTTT; cdr3_aa: CASTPTLFVTDTQYF
d_call: -; clone_size: -; j_call: TRBJ2-5; v_call: TRBV9; cdr3_nt: TGTGCCAGCAGCGTAGACCAAGAGACCCAGTACTTC; cdr3_aa: CASSVDQETQYF
d_call: -; clone_size: -; j_call: TRBJ1-2; v_call: TRBV11-2; cdr3_nt: TGTGCCAGCAGCCGTGGGAACTATGGCTACACCTTC; cdr3_aa: CASSRGNYGYTF
d_call: TRBD2; clone_size: -; j_call: TRBJ2-7; v_call: TRBV7-2; cdr3_nt: TGTGCCAGCAGCGTGCGGGAGGGTCGCGACGAGCAGTACTTC; cdr3_aa: CASSVREGRDEQYF
d_call: -; clone_size: -; j_call: TRBJ1-1; v_call: TRBV19; cdr3_nt: TGTGCCAGTAGTATAGAAGCAACACGTAGAGCTTTCTTT; cdr3_aa: CASSIEATRRAFF
d_call: TRBD1; clone_size: -; j_call: TRBJ1-4; v_call: TRBV6-1; cdr3_nt: TGTGCCAGCAGTGATGTAGGGGGCTACGAAAAACTGTTTTTT; cdr3_aa: CASSDVGGYEKLFF
d_call: TRBD1; clone_size: -; j_call: TRBJ1-1; v_call: TRBV18; cdr3_nt: TGTGCCAGCTCACCCCTCGGGACAGGGGCTGAAGCTTTCTTT; cdr3_aa: CASSPLGTGAEAFF
d_call: -; clone_size: -; j_call: TRBJ2-1; v_call: TRBV5-1; cdr3_nt: TGCGCCAGCAGCCAAGGGCGGGTTATTGACAATGAGCAGTTCTTC; cdr3_aa: CASSQGRVIDNEQFF
d_call: -; clone_size: few; j_call: TRBJ2-3; v_call: TRBV6-1; cdr3_nt: TGTGCCAGCAGCTCCGAACACACAGATACGCAGTATTTT; cdr3_aa: CASSSEHTDTQYF
d_call: TRBD1; clone_size: -; j_call: TRBJ1-2; v_call: TRBV25-1; cdr3_nt: TGTGCCAGCAGCCGACGGGCCGGACAGGGGCCAAACTATGGCTACACCTTC; cdr3_aa: CASSRRAGQGPNYGYTF
d_call: -; clone_size: -; j_call: TRBJ2-7; v_call: TRBV7-9; cdr3_nt: TGTGCCAGCAGCTTAGCCATTCCTCGCTCCTACGAGCAGTACTTC; cdr3_aa: CASSLAIPRSYEQYF
d_call: TRBD1; clone_size: once; j_call: TRBJ1-2; v_call: TRBV25-1; cdr3_nt: TGTGCCAGCAGCACTTGGGGGACAGGAGCTTCTAACTATGGCTACACCTTC; cdr3_aa: CASSTWGTGASNYGYTF
d_call: -; clone_size: few; j_call: TRBJ1-2; v_call: TRBV4-1; cdr3_nt: TGCGCCAGCAGCCAGGGGCGGAGGGGAACCCGTTCGGGCTACACCTTC; cdr3_aa: CASSQGRRGTRSGYTF
d_call: -; clone_size: -; j_call: TRBJ2-2; v_call: TRBV5-1; cdr3_nt: TGCGCCAGCAGCTTGTATGACACCGGGGAGCTGTTTTTT; cdr3_aa: CASSLYDTGELFF
d_call: -; clone_size: -; j_call: TRBJ1-4; v_call: TRBV6-5; cdr3_nt: TGTGCCAGCAGGGCGAGCCTCCCCCAAGAAAAACTGTTTTTT; cdr3_aa: CASRASLPQEKLFF
d_call: -; clone_size: -; j_call: TRBJ1-1; v_call: TRBV6-6; cdr3_nt: TGTGCCAGCAAGACCGAGTCCACTGAAGCTTTCTTT; cdr3_aa: CASKTESTEAFF
d_call: -; clone_size: -; j_call: TRBJ2-5; v_call: TRBV5-1; cdr3_nt: TGCGCCAGCAGCTTGGGTGGGACAACCGAATCGCGGGAGACCCAGTACTTC; cdr3_aa: CASSLGGTTESRETQYF
d_call: -; clone_size: -; j_call: TRBJ2-1; v_call: TRBV28; cdr3_nt: TGTGCCAGCAGTCCTCCGGGACTTTCCGCAGCATATGAGCAGTTCTTC; cdr3_aa: CASSPPGLSAAYEQFF
d_call: -; clone_size: few; j_call: TRBJ1-3; v_call: TRBV6-1; cdr3_nt: TGTGCCAGCAGTGAACGGGTCTCTGGAAACACCATATATTTT; cdr3_aa: CASSERVSGNTIYF
d_call: TRBD1; clone_size: -; j_call: TRBJ1-2; v_call: TRBV6-5; cdr3_nt: TGTGCCAGCAGTTACCGGGGAACGACAGGGCCCGGTGGCTACACCTTC; cdr3_aa: CASSYRGTTGPGGYTF
d_call: TRBD1; clone_size: -; j_call: TRBJ2-3; v_call: TRBV19; cdr3_nt: TGTGCCAGTAGTTCACGGGGACAGGGACGAGATACGCAGTATTTT; cdr3_aa: CASSSRGQGRDTQYF
d_call: -; clone_size: -; j_call: TRBJ1-2; v_call: TRBV5-4; cdr3_nt: TGTGCCAGCAGCTACCCTACGGCCCTTTCTAACTATGGCTACACCTTC; cdr3_aa: CASSYPTALSNYGYTF
d_call: TRBD1; clone_size: -; j_call: TRBJ1-4; v_call: TRBV28; cdr3_nt: TGTGCCAGCAGTCTCAGGGGGCGGGTTCGAAAACTGTTTTTT; cdr3_aa: CASSLRGRVRKLFF
d_call: -; clone_size: -; j_call: TRBJ2-1; v_call: TRBV21-1; cdr3_nt: TGTGCCAGCAGCAAGTCGACCCGGGGACAGGCGAGGGATATCGAGCAGTTCTTC; cdr3_aa: CASSKSTRGQARDIEQFF
d_call: TRBD1; clone_size: -; j_call: TRBJ2-7; v_call: TRBV7-2; cdr3_nt: TGTGCCAGCAGCCAGGGACAGGGGGCTTTATACGAGCAGTACTTC; cdr3_aa: CASSQGQGALYEQYF
d_call: TRBD1; clone_size: -; j_call: TRBJ1-2; v_call: TRBV5-1; cdr3_nt: TGCGCCAGCAGCCAAGAGGACAGGGGTAACTATGGCTACACCTTC; cdr3_aa: CASSQEDRGNYGYTF
d_call: TRBD1; clone_size: -; j_call: TRBJ2-1; v_call: TRBV11-2; cdr3_nt: TGTGCCAGCAGCTTTTCAGGGGGAGCACGATACAATGAGCAGTTCTTC; cdr3_aa: CASSFSGGARYNEQFF
d_call: -; clone_size: -; j_call: TRBJ2-1; v_call: TRBV11-3; cdr3_nt: TGTGCCAGCACGGCTGGAGGGGGAAGGAACAATGAGCAGTTCTTC; cdr3_aa: CASTAGGGRNNEQFF
d_call: TRBD1; clone_size: -; j_call: TRBJ1-3; v_call: TRBV14; cdr3_nt: TGTGCCAGCAGCCAGAACAGGGGTGTCGGAAACACCATATATTTT; cdr3_aa: CASSQNRGVGNTIYF
d_call: TRBD1; clone_size: -; j_call: TRBJ1-1; v_call: TRBV27; cdr3_nt: TGTGCCAGCAGTCATATATATACAGGGGTGGCCACTGAAGCTTTCTTT; cdr3_aa: CASSHIYTGVATEAFF
d_call: -; clone_size: -; j_call: TRBJ2-5; v_call: TRBV6-5; cdr3_nt: TGTGCCAGCAGTCCTACCTCAGCTAGGGAGCAGTACTTC; cdr3_aa: CASSPTSAREQYF
d_call: TRBD1; clone_size: -; j_call: TRBJ1-2; v_call: TRBV5-6; cdr3_nt: TGTGCCAGCATCACCTTCTTTGAGAGACAGGGGGCGGAGGGCTACACCTTC; cdr3_aa: CASITFFERQGAEGYTF
d_call: -; clone_size: -; j_call: TRBJ2-1; v_call: TRBV11-1; cdr3_nt: TGTGCCAGCAGCTCCCCGGACGGGCTAGCGATAAGAGAGCAGTTCTTC; cdr3_aa: CASSSPDGLAIREQFF
d_call: -; clone_size: -; j_call: TRBJ1-1; v_call: TRBV5-4; cdr3_nt: TGTGCCAGCAGCTTGGTAGGGGAGGGAACTGAAGCTTTCTTT; cdr3_aa: CASSLVGEGTEAFF
d_call: TRBD1; clone_size: -; j_call: TRBJ1-1; v_call: TRBV28; cdr3_nt: TGTGCCAGCAGCCCCGGACAGGGGAGAGTAGCTTTCTTT; cdr3_aa: CASSPGQGRVAFF
d_call: -; clone_size: -; j_call: TRBJ2-3; v_call: TRBV5-1; cdr3_nt: TGCGCCAGCAGCCTCTACGGGCGAGTTTCAGATACGCAGTATTTT; cdr3_aa: CASSLYGRVSDTQYF
d_call: -; clone_size: once; j_call: TRBJ1-2; v_call: TRBV9; cdr3_nt: TGTGCCAGCAGGGGCGAAAGGGGAGCTAACTATGGCTACACCTTC; cdr3_aa: CASRGERGANYGYTF
d_call: -; clone_size: -; j_call: TRBJ1-5; v_call: TRBV9; cdr3_nt: TGTGCCAGCAGCCGGGAGGCCGGACATCACAATCAGCCCCAGCATTTT; cdr3_aa: CASSREAGHHNQPQHF
d_call: -; clone_size: few; j_call: TRBJ1-1; v_call: TRBV19; cdr3_nt: TGTGCCAGTAGTACATACCGGGACAAGAACACTGAAGCTTTCTTT; cdr3_aa: CASSTYRDKNTEAFF
d_call: -; clone_size: -; j_call: TRBJ2-3; v_call: TRBV6-5; cdr3_nt: TGTGCCAGCAGTTCTATGGGAGAGGGCACAGATACGCAGTATTTT; cdr3_aa: CASSSMGEGTDTQYF
d_call: -; clone_size: -; j_call: TRBJ1-2; v_call: TRBV28; cdr3_nt: TGTGCCAGCAGTTGGGGGGGGAGCCTAGGACTGGGCTACACCTTC; cdr3_aa: CASSWGGSLGLGYTF
d_call: -; clone_size: -; j_call: TRBJ1-2; v_call: TRBV7-9; cdr3_nt: TGTGCCAGCAGCCACGGGAGTGGGGCCACTGGCGTGAGCTACACCTTC; cdr3_aa: CASSHGSGATGVSYTF
d_call: TRBD1; clone_size: -; j_call: TRBJ1-2; v_call: TRBV15; cdr3_nt: TGTGCCACCAGCAGAGGTGGACAGGGGATCGATGGCTACACCTTC; cdr3_aa: CATSRGGQGIDGYTF
d_call: TRBD2; clone_size: -; j_call: TRBJ2-2; v_call: TRBV5-4; cdr3_nt: TGTGCCAGCAGCTCGGGACTAGCGGGCTCCACCGGGGAGCTGTTTTTT; cdr3_aa: CASSSGLAGSTGELFF
d_call: -; clone_size: -; j_call: TRBJ1-2; v_call: TRBV20-1; cdr3_nt: TGCAGTGCTAGTTTGGGGATTGGCTACACCTTC; cdr3_aa: CSASLGIGYTF
d_call: -; clone_size: -; j_call: TRBJ1-4; v_call: TRBV28; cdr3_nt: TGTGCCAGCAGTCCTGCTGGGGGTTTTCGGGAAAAACTGTTTTTT; cdr3_aa: CASSPAGGFREKLFF
d_call: -; clone_size: -; j_call: TRBJ1-1; v_call: TRBV5-1; cdr3_nt: TGCGCCAGCAGCTTCTCCAGTAGGGGAAACACTGAAGCTTTCTTT; cdr3_aa: CASSFSSRGNTEAFF
d_call: -; clone_size: -; j_call: TRBJ1-3; v_call: TRBV2; cdr3_nt: TGTGCCAGCAGTGAAGTGCGCATTAAGAGCTCTGGAAACACCATATATTTT; cdr3_aa: CASSEVRIKSSGNTIYF
d_call: TRBD2; clone_size: -; j_call: TRBJ2-1; v_call: TRBV7-3; cdr3_nt: TGTGCCAGCAGCAAAGGACTAGCGGGATTGAATGAGCAGTTCTTC; cdr3_aa: CASSKGLAGLNEQFF
d_call: -; clone_size: -; j_call: TRBJ1-2; v_call: TRBV9; cdr3_nt: TGTGCCAGCAGCCCCCGACAACTTTCTTATGGCTACACCTTC; cdr3_aa: CASSPRQLSYGYTF
d_call: -; clone_size: -; j_call: TRBJ1-3; v_call: TRBV10-3; cdr3_nt: TGTGCCATCAGTGAGGTACAGGGTACTGGAAACACCATATATTTT; cdr3_aa: CAISEVQGTGNTIYF
d_call: TRBD1; clone_size: -; j_call: TRBJ2-1; v_call: TRBV5-1; cdr3_nt: TGCGCCAGCAGCTCCGGGACAGGGAAAGGTGAGCAGTTCTTC; cdr3_aa: CASSSGTGKGEQFF
d_call: TRBD2; clone_size: -; j_call: TRBJ2-1; v_call: TRBV5-4; cdr3_nt: TGTGCCAGCAGCCCGAATGGCGGGAGTACCTACAATGAGCAGTTCTTC; cdr3_aa: CASSPNGGSTYNEQFF